Listed here is a single TCR beta chain. What it binds is not known. This entry belongs to a study of CD8 T cells in Susac syndrome. Whole-study results and caveats: An acknowledgment was made by the study that its TCR sequencing and HLA analysis involved relatively few individuals.

The authors reverse transcribed 0.5 to 1 ug RNA with random hexamers. Amplification of TCR beta CDR3 spanned 54 Vbeta and 13 Jbeta via immunoSEQ multiplex PCR. TCRdb passed the immunoSEQ multiplex PCR reads through MiXCR, listing each CDR3 protein once. The sample has roughly 200,000 distinct CDR3 sequences, nearly 97% seen once. CDR1 and CDR2 from the germline V gene are KGHSH and LQKENI. CDR3 length: 15 residues. V dropped 4 bases and J dropped 0; count of bases not matched to a gene: 6. The chain uses TRBV18 and TRBJ2-7; 7 bases are a match to TRBD1. The sequence derives from a human donor with multiple sclerosis. The sequencing sample was made of CD4+ T cells from PBMCs. This CDR3 is CASSLFRDSSYEQYF. CDR3 coding DNA: TGTGCCAGCTCACTGTTTCGGGACAGCTCCTACGAGCAGTACTTC.